This TCR beta chain was retrieved from a study of persistence of HIV-infected CD4 T cells (dated by TCRdb to the early 2020s). For the wider study: CMV- and HIV-1 Gag-responding CD4+ T cells were isolated from ART-treated individuals so that antigen-driven clonal expansion of HIV-1-infected cells could be examined. The median time participants had been on suppressive ART was about eight years. Peripheral blood samples of up to about 180 mL were collected at multiple time points, except for a couple of participants, who underwent leukapheresis at a single time point. TCRbeta sequencing assessed the clonality of all cells in each sorted population, while proviral sequencing assessed the clonality of infected cells. For the TCR cluster analysis across participants, 8 participants were included for CMV and six or seven participants for Gag. Paper-wide results and their limitations: Because the TCR analyses were done in bulk, restricting them to just the rare CMV-responding cells that actually carried HIV-1 proviruses was not possible. TCRbeta richness in CMV- and Gag-responding cells was significantly lower than in anti-CD3/anti-CD28-responding cells; CMV-responding cells had higher oligoclonality than CD3/CD28-stimulated and Gag-responding cells. Antigen-responding cells were enriched for expanded CDR3beta sequences that were degenerate, which suggests that CD4+ responses to CMV and Gag underwent convergent selection. Within the same sorted populations, TCR oligoclonality correlated with proviral oligoclonality. Few individuals were included in the study, and only a limited range of antigens was tested.

The label giving this sample's treatment or condition can be read as: suppressive antiretroviral therapy. Cells were stimulated with lysates of CMV-infected fibroblasts at roughly 9.1 ug/mL. Nonresponding CD40L-negative CD69-negative CD45RO-high memory CD4+ T cells were sorted as memory populations depleted of antigen-responding cells. HIV-1-infected adults in whom suppressive ART had been started during chronic infection were enrolled as participants. Participants had undetectable plasma HIV-1 RNA below 50 copies/mL for at least 4 years. To be included, participants needed a CD4+ T cell count above 400 cells/uL and a positive CMV serology. Before stimulation, PBMCs were isolated using density centrifugation and depleted of CD8+ T cells. CD8-depleted PBMCs were stimulated for about 17 hours with anti-CD28/CD49d costimulation, CD40-blocking antibody and enfuvirtide to prevent new infections. Cell sorting was performed on a Beckman Coulter MoFlo Legacy or XDP sorter, and dead cells were excluded with propidium iodide. Genomic DNA was extracted using the QIAamp DNA Mini Kit for samples with more than one million cells and using the Quick-DNA Microprep Kit for all other samples.

V is cut by 1 base and J by 8 bases, and the space between the germline ends is 11 bases. The CDR3 goes from the cysteine to the phenylalanine over 13 residues. The retained sequence is limited to the CDR3, 39 bases, with the frame set at the first base. TCRbeta repertoires were sequenced from genomic DNA with the immunoSEQ hsTCRB assay version 4 in survey mode. Genomic DNA was diluted to about 10 ng/uL, and up to roughly 1 ug per sample was used for TCRbeta sequencing. In the paper's pipeline: ImmunoSeq Analyzer 3.0 was used for analysis of TCRbeta data, and diversity was computed on productive nucleotide rearrangements. Using the Immunarch R package, lower-bound TCR diversity was estimated with the improved Chao index and clonality was estimated with the Gini coefficient. Different nucleotide rearrangements encoding the same CDR3beta amino acid sequence were treated as distinct clonotypes. TCRbeta sequences significantly enriched in antigen-responding cells relative to anti-CD3/anti-CD28-activated cells were identified by differential abundance analysis. Using predicted peptide-MHC specificity as the basis, GLIPH2 grouped TCRs into clusters, both for each participant individually and for the merged data sets that combined participants. In TCRdb, the immuneACCESS table is reduced to in-frame sequences with V and J assigned. These tables do not hold every clone; where another copy was compared, an unresolved V gene accounts for under half, and the others remain unexplained. V and J calls and clone size are as listed in that table; D and trimming were resolved from the DNA. Recorded for this sample are more than 30,000 clones; more than 75% of them occurred a single time. Clones ranked in the top ten supply 5% to 7% of the sample.

This clone was seen a handful of times. This receptor's antigen is unknown. Base quality data are lacking; no much larger clone is found one base away. The chain links TRBV12-3 or TRBV12-4 with TRBJ1-2; 5 matching bases give a weak D call of TRBD1. This TCR was recovered from an adult woman with HIV who was CMV-seropositive. The material was CD4+ T cells sorted from PBMCs after roughly 18-hour stimulation, obtained from a patient who received antiretroviral therapy. The cell subset or site label, as the study defines it: CD40L-CD69- CD45RO-high memory CD4 T cells not responding to CMV lysate. The nucleotides are TGTGCCAGCAGTTTAGTCAGGGAAGGCGGCTACACCTTC. Its translation is CASSLVREGGYTF.